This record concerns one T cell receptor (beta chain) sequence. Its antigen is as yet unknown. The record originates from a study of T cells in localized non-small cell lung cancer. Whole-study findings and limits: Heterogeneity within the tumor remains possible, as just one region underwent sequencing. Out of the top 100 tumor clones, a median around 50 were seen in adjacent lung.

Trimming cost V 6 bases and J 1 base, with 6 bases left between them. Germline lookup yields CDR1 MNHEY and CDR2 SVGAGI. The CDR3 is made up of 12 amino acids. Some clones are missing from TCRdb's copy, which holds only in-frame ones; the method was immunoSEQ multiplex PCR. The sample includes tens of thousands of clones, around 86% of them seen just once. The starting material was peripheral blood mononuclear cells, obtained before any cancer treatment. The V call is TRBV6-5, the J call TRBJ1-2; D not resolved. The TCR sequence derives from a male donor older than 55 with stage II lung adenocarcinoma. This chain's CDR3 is CASSPNNYGYTF. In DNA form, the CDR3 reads TGTGCCAGCAGCCCAAATAACTATGGCTACACCTTC.